This T cell receptor beta chain was found in a study of Tregs in tolerant kidney transplant recipients (dated by TCRdb to the late 2010s). Study-level background: Transplants used related donors with nonmyeloablative bone marrow transplantation; mixed chimerism was transient in the human trials. The study used TCRbeta sequencing to identify donor-specific regulatory T cells before combined kidney and bone marrow transplantation, then tracked those cells after transplant. The research as a whole found: The most biologically relevant and donor-specific TCRbeta repertoire appeared to be identified by expanding Tregs with activated donor B cells. For some patients the PCR primers changed over time, which made it impossible to compare the samples from those patients at the nucleotide level. The study was constrained by small patient numbers, and validation of the findings is required in larger populations and under other immunosuppression protocols. Although technical replication error seemed to be minimal, the question of biological reproducibility was not addressed directly. Donor-specific Treg expansion was found to exceed global Treg expansion in tolerant patients, suggesting antigen-driven rather than nonspecific expansion.

CDR1 and CDR2 are read off the germline V gene as SNHLY and FYNNEI. The CDR3 sequence holds 13 residues, the cysteine and phenylalanine included. Just the 39-base CDR3 DNA is kept, in frame starting at base 1. Trimming costs V 5 bases and J 8 bases, and their ends lie 13 bases apart. Comment on this clone: Its antigen remains unidentified. Per-base qualities were not stored, and no clone one base away is much larger.

The intended sense of this specimen's time point label: blood sample drawn before combined kidney and bone marrow transplant. Unstimulated Tregs (CD4+CD25+CD127-), CD4+ non-Tregs (CD4+CD25-), CD4 and CD8 cells were FACS-sorted from thawed PBMCs. Before Treg sorting, thawed PBMCs were rested overnight at 37°C with around 210 IU/ml IL-2. The patients were a few recipients of combined kidney and bone marrow transplants from the ITN036ST trial, and samples were available only for these trial subjects. Healthy control blood was separated into PBMCs by Ficoll density gradient and cryopreserved, and patient PBMCs were collected both before and after transplant. For TCRbeta CDR3 sequencing, genomic DNA was extracted from sorted cells using the QIAGEN DNeasy Blood and Tissue Kit. Through immunoSEQ, high-throughput TCRbeta CDR3 sequencing was done commercially, including PCR amplification with internal controls and bias correction. The original pipeline was this. A unique productive TCRbeta sequence was defined by the CDR3 nucleotide sequence when primers matched, and otherwise by the CDR3 amino acid sequence together with the Vbeta and Jbeta genes. To correct sorting error, sequences shared between sorted populations at a frequency ratio of 2:1 or less were removed; the rest were assigned to the higher population. Donor-reactive sequences were defined as at least 5-fold expanded in CFSE-low cells versus unstimulated cells, with frequency of at least 0.01% in CFSE-low cells. Repertoire divergence was quantified by Jensen-Shannon divergence using the top 100 TCRbeta sequences ranked by frequency. For samples with multiple sequencing runs, sorting error was corrected in each run separately before the runs were combined. The clones in this table, taken by TCRdb from immuneACCESS, are in-frame only. Not every clone is retained; where verified, under half of the shortfall comes from an unresolved V gene, and the cause of the rest is unknown. V and J calls and clone size are as listed in that table; D and trimming were resolved from the DNA. The sample contains 60,000 to 65,000 clones, about 98% of them found a single time. The ten largest clones capture 0.34% of the sample.

The origin of this receptor is a human donor who received a combined kidney and bone marrow transplant. This chain joins TRBV2 to TRBJ2-1; tentative D gene TRBD2, with 5 bases matching. Sequencing used Tregs from blood, obtained before the transplant. The CDR3 region has the sequence CASSRTAKYEQFF. The DNA reads as follows: TGTGCCAGCAGTCGGACTGCCAAGTATGAGCAGTTCTTC.